This T cell receptor (beta chain) was captured by sequencing in a study of T cell repertoires in ileal Crohn's disease. Background on the study: Patients had a median roughly 7.9-year disease duration, and roughly 32% were active smokers. Each sample's TCRB immunosequencing used roughly 500 nanograms of biopsy DNA. Regarding the study as a whole: Active smokers at surgery had more clonal expansions than non-smokers.

As regards this clone: Its specificity is unknown.

This CDR3 contains 14 residues. J gave up 3 bases and V 11 bases, and 8 bases lay outside the gene matches. The germline V gene encodes CDR1 SEHNR and CDR2 FQNEAQ (reference sequence). Documented time point: inflamed ileum from the surgical specimen. Assay used: immunoSEQ multiplex PCR; TCRdb lists only in-frame clones, some missing. This sample yields roughly 6,600 clones, of which around 86% are seen a single time; about 9.3% belongs to the top ten. The receptor comes from an adult with Crohn's disease. V usage is TRBV7-9 and J usage is TRBJ2-1, with TRBD2 matching 9 bases. The sample taken for sequencing was ileal tissue. CDR3 region: CAGTLAGFYNEQFF. The CDR3, as DNA: TGTGCCGGTACCCTAGCGGGGTTCTACAATGAGCAGTTCTTC.